The 23 T cell receptor beta chains given below trace back to one sample, sequenced in a study of blood T cell repertoires in COVID-19. TCRdb keeps only in-frame clones here, not all; method: immunoSEQ multiplex PCR. The sample consists of about 150,000 clones, about 85% of them appearing once. What was sequenced was peripheral blood. These receptors were taken from a woman aged 60 to 75 with COVID-19, enrolled during active disease.

The rearrangement joins TRBV30 to TRBJ2-2; no firm D call. This CDR3 is built from 14 residues. CDR1 GTSNPN and CDR2 SVGIG come from the germline V gene (reference sequence). V gave up 5 bases and J gave up 3 bases, with 13 bases separating them. CDR3 residues: CAWGPALDTGELFF. The DNA of the CDR3 is TGTGCCTGGGGGCCTGCCCTCGACACCGGGGAGCTGTTTTTT.

The chain employs TRBV18 and TRBJ2-7, with 7 bases identical to TRBD1. CDR3 length equals 14 residues. Germline-derived CDR1 and CDR2 are KGHSH and LQKENI. V lost 3 bases, J lost 0 bases, and 2 bases stayed unmatched. CDR3 sequence (DNA): TGTGCCAGCTCACCGGGACAGAGCTCCTACGAGCAGTACTTC. Translated: CASSPGQSSYEQYF. Using reference TRBV18 and TRBJ2-7 for the parts outside the CDR3, the full variable domain is NAGVMQNPRHLVRRRGQEARLRCSPMKGHSHVYWYRQLPEEGLKFMVYLQKENIIDESGMPKERFSAEFPKEGPSILRIQQVVRGDSAAYFCASSPGQSSYEQYFGPGTRLTVT.

The rearrangement uses TRBV5-1 and TRBJ1-1, with 7 bases identical to TRBD1. Germline CDR1 SGHRS, CDR2 YFSETQ. The ends lost 0 bases at V and 2 bases at J; junction bases unmatched: 4. The CDR3 loop spans 15 amino acids. This CDR3 reads CASSLAGTANTEAFF. The CDR3 DNA sequence: TGCGCCAGCAGCTTGGCCGGGACAGCCAACACTGAAGCTTTCTTT.

CDR3 sequence (DNA): TGTGCCAACCGAGGACTAGCTCTGTACGAGCAGTACTTC. This translates into CANRGLALYEQYF. V usage is TRBV2 and J usage is TRBJ2-7; TRBD2 agrees at 8 bases. This CDR3 is 13 amino acids long. Germline V CDR1 and CDR2: SNHLY, FYNNEI. With 10 bases clipped from V and 4 bases from J, the junction kept 9 bases outside the gene matches.

V usage is TRBV5-1 and J usage is TRBJ1-4; possible D gene TRBD1, 5 bases. The CDR3 covers 14 residues. Germline values: CDR1 SGHRS, CDR2 YFSETQ. V lost 0 bases, J lost 7 bases, and 10 bases lay in between. Here the CDR3 DNA reads TGCGCCAGCAGCTTGGAGTTGGGGGGTGAAAAACTGTTTTTT. Translating gives CASSLELGGEKLFF. The variable domain in full, completed from reference TRBV5-1 and TRBJ1-4, reads KAGVTQTPRYLIKTRGQQVTLSCSPISGHRSVSWYQQTPGQGLQFLFEYFSETQRNKGNFPGRFSGRQFSNSRSEMNVSTLELGDSALYLCASSLELGGEKLFFGSGTQLSVL.

This sequence joins TRBV7-9 and TRBJ2-7; TRBD1 matches at 9 bases. Germline V CDR1 and CDR2: SEHNR, FQNEAQ (reference sequence). V gave up 0 bases and J gave up 3 bases; unmatched junction bases: 3. CDR3 size: 15 residues. DNA for the CDR3: TGTGCCAGCAGCTTAGCCGGGACAGGGATCTACGAGCAGTACTTC. This sequence encodes CASSLAGTGIYEQYF.

This rearrangement joins TRBV3-1 (or the pseudogene TRBV3-2) to TRBJ1-6; D unresolved. V lost 1 base, J lost 9 bases, and 10 bases lay in between. Germline V lookup: CDR1 LGHDT, CDR2 YNNKEL (reference sequence). The CDR3 is made up of 14 amino acids. The CDR3 reads CASSQVSRSSPLHF. In nucleotides, the CDR3 is TGTGCCAGCAGCCAAGTCAGTAGGAGTTCACCCCTCCACTTT.

The V gene is TRBV6-5, the J gene TRBJ1-1, with 7 bases lining up with TRBD1. V dropped 2 bases and J dropped 2; count of bases not matched to a gene: 8. CDR3 size: 16 residues. CDR1 and CDR2 from the germline V gene are MNHEY and SVGAGI. DNA for the CDR3: TGTGCCAGCAGTTACCAATCCAGGGGGGCAAACACTGAAGCTTTCTTT. Its translation: CASSYQSRGANTEAFF.

The chain is built from TRBV4-1 and TRBJ2-1; 10 bases align to TRBD2. The CDR3 loop spans 16 amino acids. CDR1 and CDR2 from the germline V gene are MGHRA and YSYEKL. With V trimmed by 4 bases and J by 5 bases, 8 bases remained unmatched. The CDR3 reads CASSPLSGGLHNEQFF. The DNA for the CDR3 is TGCGCCAGCAGCCCCCTTAGCGGGGGGCTGCACAATGAGCAGTTCTTC.

This chain joins TRBV6-6 and TRBJ2-3; possibly TRBD2 for D (5 bases). With 6 bases removed from V and 1 base from J, the gap between germline ends came to 14 bases. The CDR3 is 15 amino acids. CDR1 and CDR2 from the germline V gene are MNHNY and SVGAGI (reference sequence). The CDR3 bases are TGTGCCAGCAGCCTTCAGGTGGGAGGCACAGATACGCAGTATTTT. It is translated as CASSLQVGGTDTQYF.

The chain links TRBV7-9 to TRBJ2-1; TRBD1 agrees at 9 bases. Trimming cost V 5 bases and J 0 bases; bases outside gene matches: 8. The CDR3 sequence is 17 residues long. The germline V gene encodes CDR1 SEHNR and CDR2 FQNEAQ (reference sequence). The CDR3 DNA reads TGTGCCAGCAGCCCGTGGACAGGGGTGAGCTCCTACAATGAGCAGTTCTTC. The encoded protein is CASSPWTGVSSYNEQFF.

The count of this clone is one. The V call is TRBV28, the J call TRBJ1-1, with a weak D call TRBD1 (5 bases). Germline lookup yields CDR1 MDHEN and CDR2 SYDVKM. The CDR3 totals 13 residues. V was trimmed by 5 bases and J by 4 bases, leaving 11 bases between them. CDR3 in DNA: TGTGCCAGCAGTCCAGGGTCGAGCACTGAAGCTTTCTTT. Translated, it gives CASSPGSSTEAFF.

The chain combines TRBV19 with TRBJ1-4; D not resolved. Trimming left V 3 bases short and J 3 bases short, with 8 bases between. CDR1 LNHDA and CDR2 SQIVND come from the germline V gene (reference sequence). The CDR3 contains 14 residues. In DNA, the CDR3 is TGTGCCAGTAGTATTTCAGTGGCTAATGAAAAACTGTTTTTT. This codes for CASSISVANEKLFF. The complete variable domain, with remaining parts taken from reference TRBV19 and TRBJ1-4, reads DGGITQSPKYLFRKEGQNVTLSCEQNLNHDAMYWYRQDPGQGLRLIYYSQIVNDFQKGDIAEGYSVSREKKESFPLTVTSAQKNPTAFYLCASSISVANEKLFFGSGTQLSVL.

The gene calls are TRBV29-1 and TRBJ2-3; 7 bases map to TRBD1. Trimming took 3 bases from V and 1 from J; bases not matched to a gene: 7. The CDR3 is 15 residues long. Germline V gives CDR1 SQVTM, CDR2 ANQGSEA. The CDR3, as DNA: TGCAGCGTTGAGAGAACAGGGGAGCGCACAGATACGCAGTATTTT. Translating it yields CSVERTGERTDTQYF.

V and J are TRBV6-4 and TRBJ2-2; D remains unclear. Trimming pared 5 bases from V and 4 bases from J, leaving 14 bases between. CDR1 and CDR2 (germline): MRHNA, SNTAGT. The CDR3 is 15 amino acids. The CDR3 loop reads CASSSSSRPTGELFF. Here the CDR3 DNA reads TGTGCCAGCAGTTCGTCGTCCAGGCCCACCGGGGAGCTGTTTTTT.

The chain links TRBV25-1 to TRBJ2-7; tentative D call: TRBD1 (6 bases). Germline V CDR1 and CDR2: MGHDK, SYGVNS. The CDR3 has 13 residues. V was shortened by 6 bases and J by 4 bases, with 13 bases between the two germline ends. CDR3 sequence: CASSPGTKYEQYV. CDR3 coding DNA: TGTGCCAGCAGCCCCGGGACAAAGTACGAGCAGTACGTC.

The chain uses TRBV9 and TRBJ2-3; TRBD2 aligns across 9 bases. This CDR3 contains 16 residues. Trimming at V came to 1 base and at J to 4 bases, leaving 7 bases not matched to a gene. CDR1 and CDR2 from the germline V gene are SGDLS and YYNGEE. In DNA form, the CDR3 reads TGTGCCAGCAGCGTACGGGCGGGAGGGATCGCAGATACGCAGTATTTT. Protein: CASSVRAGGIADTQYF.

For the CDR3, the DNA is TGTGCCAGCAGCTCACCCCAGAGACTAGCGGGAGATCAAGATACGCAGTATTTT. Its protein product is CASSSPQRLAGDQDTQYF. The chain has TRBV7-9 and TRBJ2-3; 12 bases are a match to TRBD2. Trimming cost V 4 bases and J 5 bases; bases outside gene matches: 13. Germline assignment: CDR1 SEHNR and CDR2 FQNEAQ (reference sequence). This CDR3 is 18 amino acids long.

This chain joins TRBV24-1 and TRBJ2-5; 12 bases fit TRBD2. After removal of 4 bases from V and 5 bases from J, the junction contained 7 bases not matched to a gene. CDR3 length equals 16 residues. CDR1 and CDR2 from the germline V gene are KGHDR and SFDVKD. The CDR3: CATSDYTSGGSETQYF. The CDR3 DNA follows: TGTGCCACCAGTGACTATACTAGCGGGGGGTCGGAGACCCAGTACTTC.

The genes are TRBV30 and TRBJ1-1, with TRBD1 as a possible D gene (6 bases). CDR3 length: 14 residues. Germline V gives CDR1 GTSNPN, CDR2 SVGIG (reference sequence). With 7 bases removed from V and 5 bases from J, the gap between germline ends came to 20 bases. CDR3 in amino acids: CASMGLMRGTEAFF. CDR3 nucleotides: TGTGCCTCGATGGGCCTTATGAGGGGGACTGAAGCTTTCTTT. The whole variable domain, remainder taken from reference TRBV30 and TRBJ1-1, is SQTIHQWPATLVQPVGSPLSLECTVEGTSNPNLYWYRQAAGRGLQLLFYSVGIGQISSEVPQNLSASRPQDRQFILSSKKLLLSDSGFYLCASMGLMRGTEAFFGQGTRLTVV.

This chain links TRBV7-9 with TRBJ1-2; 10 bases agree with TRBD1. Per germline, CDR1 SEHNR and CDR2 FQNEAQ (reference sequence). The V gene end was trimmed by 2 bases and the J gene end by 6 bases; junction bases not matched to a gene: 3. The CDR3 spans 14 residues. The CDR3 DNA sequence: TGTGCCAGCAGCTTAACCGGGACAGGGGATGGCTACACCTTC. Translated: CASSLTGTGDGYTF.

The rearrangement joins TRBV5-6 to TRBJ2-5; 7 nucleotides line up with TRBD1. Trimming took 2 bases from V and 5 from J; bases not matched to a gene: 9. Germline lookup yields CDR1 SGHDT and CDR2 YYEEEE. CDR3 length equals 15 residues. For the CDR3, the DNA is TGTGCCAGCAGCTTTGGTCTCGACAGGGCTGAGACCCAGTACTTC. Protein product: CASSFGLDRAETQYF.

This clone appeared a single time. The chain employs TRBV6-5 and TRBJ1-2; D remains ambiguous. Trimming took off 2 bases at V and 0 bases at J, with 13 bases between the two ends. CDR3 length equals 16 residues. Germline V lookup: CDR1 MNHEY, CDR2 SVGAGI. The CDR3 DNA sequence: TGTGCCAGCAGTTACACTCCAGGAACTCCTAACTATGGCTACACCTTC. Protein product: CASSYTPGTPNYGYTF.